The sample holds one count of the clone carrying this T cell receptor (beta chain). Authors' analysis steps: Quantification of nucleated cells was approximated via reference gene primer amplification. Here immunoSEQ multiplex PCR was the method, and the copy in TCRdb shows in-frame clones only, minus some. D and trimming come from the DNA, and the V and J calls and clone size come from that table. The data hold 200,000 to 250,000 clones, with roughly four fifths observed a single time. This sample was taken from a study of blood T cell repertoires in COVID-19. Overall study: Collection of acute and convalescent COVID-19 samples took place in the United States, Italy and Spain. T cells, B-cell-depleted T cells, or PBMCs supplied cDNA or gDNA.

Followed over time, Seattle patients had been enrolled while infection was active. Germline V CDR1 and CDR2: SGDLS, YYNGEE. With V trimmed by 1 base and J by 4 bases, 5 bases remained unmatched. CDR3 length equals 14 residues. The clonotype was recovered from a woman older than 75 with COVID-19, enrolled during active disease. Source material: peripheral blood. J is TRBJ2-7 and V is TRBV9; 7 bases line up with TRBD2. The CDR3 loop is CASSVSAGDYEQYF. In DNA, the CDR3 is TGTGCCAGCAGCGTAAGCGCGGGAGATTACGAGCAGTACTTC.